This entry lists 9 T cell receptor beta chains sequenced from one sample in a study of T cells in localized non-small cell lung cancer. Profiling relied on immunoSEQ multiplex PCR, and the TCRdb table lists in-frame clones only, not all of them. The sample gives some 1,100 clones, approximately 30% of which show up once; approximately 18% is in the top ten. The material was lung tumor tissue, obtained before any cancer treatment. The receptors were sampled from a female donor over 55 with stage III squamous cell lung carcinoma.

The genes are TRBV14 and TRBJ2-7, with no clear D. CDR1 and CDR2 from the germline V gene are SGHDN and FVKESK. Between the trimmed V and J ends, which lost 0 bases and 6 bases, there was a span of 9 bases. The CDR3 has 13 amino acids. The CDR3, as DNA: TGTGCCAGCAGCCAAGATTTGGGATCCGAGCAGTACTTC. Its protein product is CASSQDLGSEQYF.

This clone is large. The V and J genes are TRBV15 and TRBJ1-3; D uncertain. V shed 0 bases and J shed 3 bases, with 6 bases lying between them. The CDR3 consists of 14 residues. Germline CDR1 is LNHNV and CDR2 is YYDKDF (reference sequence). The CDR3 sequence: CATSRDRGGNTIYF. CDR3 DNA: TGTGCCACCAGCAGAGATCGGGGTGGAAACACCATATATTTT.

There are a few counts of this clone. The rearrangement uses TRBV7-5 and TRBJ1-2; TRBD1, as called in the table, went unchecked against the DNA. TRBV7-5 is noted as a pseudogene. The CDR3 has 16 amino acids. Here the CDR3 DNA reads TGTGCCAGCAGCGCCAGGACAGGGAGTATGGGGTATGGCTACACCTTC. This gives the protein CASSARTGSMGYGYTF.

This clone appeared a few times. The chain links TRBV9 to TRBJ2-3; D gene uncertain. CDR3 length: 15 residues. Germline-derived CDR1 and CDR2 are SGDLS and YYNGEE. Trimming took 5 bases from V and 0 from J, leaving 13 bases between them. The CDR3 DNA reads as TGTGCCAGCAGACTCTGGACGGCCAGCACAGATACGCAGTATTTT. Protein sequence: CASRLWTASTDTQYF.

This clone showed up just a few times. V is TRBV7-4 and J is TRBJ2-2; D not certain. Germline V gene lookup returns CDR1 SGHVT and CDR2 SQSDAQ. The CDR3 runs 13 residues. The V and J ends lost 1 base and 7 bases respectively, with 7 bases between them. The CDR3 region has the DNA TGTGCCAGCAGCTTAGACCTTGACGGGGAGCTGTTTTTT. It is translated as CASSLDLDGELFF.

The CDR3 DNA is TGTGCCAGCAGTGCCTCCGAGGCTGGGGCCAACGTCCTGACTTTC. Its translation: CASSASEAGANVLTF. The rearrangement joins TRBV9 to TRBJ2-6; D is unclear. Trimming took 5 bases from V and 2 from J, leaving 11 bases between them. The CDR3 length is 15 residues. CDR1 and CDR2 from the germline V gene are SGDLS and YYNGEE.

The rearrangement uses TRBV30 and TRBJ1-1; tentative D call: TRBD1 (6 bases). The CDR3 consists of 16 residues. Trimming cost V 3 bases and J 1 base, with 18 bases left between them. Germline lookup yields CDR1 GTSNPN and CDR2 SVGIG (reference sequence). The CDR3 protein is CAWREGGGYRNTEAFF. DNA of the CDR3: TGTGCCTGGAGAGAGGGGGGAGGCTATAGGAACACTGAAGCTTTCTTT.

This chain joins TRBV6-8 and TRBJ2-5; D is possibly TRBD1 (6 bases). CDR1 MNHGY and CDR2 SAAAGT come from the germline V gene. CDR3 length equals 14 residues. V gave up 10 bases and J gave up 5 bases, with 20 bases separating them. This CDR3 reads CATVRDIRKETQYF. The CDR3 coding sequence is TGTGCCACCGTCAGGGACATTCGGAAGGAGACCCAGTACTTC.

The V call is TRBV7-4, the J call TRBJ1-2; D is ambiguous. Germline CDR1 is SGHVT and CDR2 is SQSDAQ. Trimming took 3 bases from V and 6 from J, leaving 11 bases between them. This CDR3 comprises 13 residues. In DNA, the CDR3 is TGTGCCAGCAGCTTCTCAGGTGGCGATGGCTACACCTTC. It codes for CASSFSGGDGYTF.